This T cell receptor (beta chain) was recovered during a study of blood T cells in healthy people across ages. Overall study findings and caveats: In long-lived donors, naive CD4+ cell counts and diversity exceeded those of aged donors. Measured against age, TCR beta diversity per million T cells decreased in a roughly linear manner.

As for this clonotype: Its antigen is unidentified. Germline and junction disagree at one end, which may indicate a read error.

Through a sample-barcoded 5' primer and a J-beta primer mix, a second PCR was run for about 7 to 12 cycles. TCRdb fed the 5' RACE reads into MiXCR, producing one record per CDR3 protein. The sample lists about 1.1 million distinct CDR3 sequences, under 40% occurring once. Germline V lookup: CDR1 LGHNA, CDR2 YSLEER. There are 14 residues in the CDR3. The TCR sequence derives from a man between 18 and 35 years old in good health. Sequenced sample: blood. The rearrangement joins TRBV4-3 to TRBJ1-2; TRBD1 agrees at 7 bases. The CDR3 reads CTSSQDLQGGGYTF. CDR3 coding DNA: TGCACCAGCAGCCAAGATCTTCAGGGGGGCGGCTACACCTTT.